This T cell receptor beta chain was obtained from a study of blood T cell repertoires in COVID-19. Study-level information: Samples came from the United States, Italy and Spain, spanning acute and convalescent COVID-19. In each case, the material was cDNA or gDNA derived from T cells, B-cell-depleted T cells, or PBMCs.

In the authors' workflow: Amplifying reference gene primers gave estimates of nucleated cell counts. Libraries were prepared by immunoSEQ multiplex PCR; TCRdb keeps only in-frame clonotypes and omits some of them. Clonal size and the V and J genes are those of that table, whereas D and trimming came from the DNA. This repertoire shows fewer than 500,000 clones, around 86% found once; its top ten account for about 1.5%. The V gene lost 4 bases and the J gene lost 6 bases, with 10 bases spanning the gap. Looked up from germline, CDR1 is SGHTA and CDR2 is FQGNSA. The CDR3 has 13 residues. This TCR was sampled from a woman in her 30s with active or convalescent COVID-19. The gene calls are TRBV7-2 and TRBJ1-5; D perhaps matches TRBD1 (5 bases). Material: peripheral blood. The CDR3, as DNA: TGTGCCAGCAGCTGGGGGACTCGTCAGCCCCAGCATTTT. This translates into CASSWGTRQPQHF. The full variable domain, its missing parts supplied by reference TRBV7-2 and TRBJ1-5, is GAGVSQSPSNKVTEKGKDVELRCDPISGHTALYWYRQSLGQGLEFLIYFQGNSAPDKSGLPSDRFSAERTGGSVSTLTIQRTQQEDSAVYLCASSWGTRQPQHFGDGTRLSIL.